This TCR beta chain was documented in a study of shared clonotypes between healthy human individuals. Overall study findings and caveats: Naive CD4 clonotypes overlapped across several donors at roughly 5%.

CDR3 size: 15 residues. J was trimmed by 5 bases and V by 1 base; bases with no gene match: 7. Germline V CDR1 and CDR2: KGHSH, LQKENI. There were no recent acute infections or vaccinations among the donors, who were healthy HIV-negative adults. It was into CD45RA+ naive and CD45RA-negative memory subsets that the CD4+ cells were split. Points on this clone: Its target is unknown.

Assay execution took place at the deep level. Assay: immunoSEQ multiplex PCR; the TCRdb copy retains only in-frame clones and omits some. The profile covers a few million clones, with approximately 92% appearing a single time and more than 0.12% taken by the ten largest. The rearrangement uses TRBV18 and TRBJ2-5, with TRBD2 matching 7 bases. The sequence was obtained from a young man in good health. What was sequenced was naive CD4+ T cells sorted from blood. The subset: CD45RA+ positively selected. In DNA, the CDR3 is TGTGCCAGCTCACCACGGGGAGGGGCTTTGGAGACCCAGTACTTC. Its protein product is CASSPRGGALETQYF.